A single sample gave rise to the 20 T cell receptor beta chains below, sequenced in a study of CD4 T cells in relation to SARS-CoV-2 and coronaviruses. Their target antigens are unknown. The unexposed donors gave CD4+ T cells in about 2011-2019, prior to COVID-19. Isolation of CD4+ T cells took place after about eleven days in culture. Method: immunoSEQ multiplex PCR; TCRdb's copy keeps in-frame clones and lacks some. The table has 11,000 or so clones, 60% to 80% seen once. The sample consisted of CD4+ T cells from PBMCs, cultured in vitro. The receptors were sampled from a human donor in good health.

The genes are TRBV10-1 and TRBJ2-7; D uncertain. The length of the CDR3 is 10 residues. The V end lost 2 bases, the J end lost 7 bases, and 3 bases lay between the germline ends. Germline V gene data show CDR1 as WNHNN and CDR2 as SYGVQD (reference sequence). The CDR3 DNA sequence: TGCGCCAGCAGTGAGGAGGAGCAGTACTTC. Translating it yields CASSEEEQYF.

The chain employs TRBV6-5 and TRBJ2-1, with D perhaps TRBD1 (5 bases). The CDR3 covers 14 residues. V dropped 2 bases and J dropped 9 bases, with 14 bases sitting between them. Germline V gene lookup returns CDR1 MNHEY and CDR2 SVGAGI. CDR3 nucleotides: TGTGCCAGCAGTTACCCTACCCTTCAGGGTGAGCAGTTCTTC. This translates into CASSYPTLQGEQFF.

The J gene is TRBJ1-3, the V gene TRBV29-1, with TRBD1 identical over 8 bases. The germline gives CDR1 SQVTM, CDR2 ANQGSEA. The CDR3 is 13 amino acids. The trim removed 2 bases at V and 12 bases at J, leaving 9 bases unmatched. CDR3 bases: TGCAGCGTTGAAAAACAGGGGGAACGGAACATATATTTT. It yields the protein CSVEKQGERNIYF.

The genes are TRBV6-1 and TRBJ2-7; 8 nucleotides line up with TRBD1. Germline assignment: CDR1 MNHNS and CDR2 SASEGT. The trim removed 5 bases at V and 7 bases at J, leaving 7 bases unmatched. The length of the CDR3 is 13 residues. In DNA, the CDR3 is TGTGCCAGCAGTACCCAGGGGGCTGGTGAGCAGTACTTC. Its protein product is CASSTQGAGEQYF.

The chain has TRBV19 and TRBJ2-1; no definite D call. Germline values: CDR1 LNHDA, CDR2 SQIVND (reference sequence). This CDR3 is 15 amino acids long. The V and J ends lost 5 bases and 0 bases respectively, with 11 bases between them. The CDR3 nucleotides are TGTGCCAGTAGTTTTGGAGCCCGCTCCTACAATGAGCAGTTCTTC. Translated, it gives CASSFGARSYNEQFF. The full variable domain, in which reference TRBV19 and TRBJ2-1 provide the parts outside the CDR3, is DGGITQSPKYLFRKEGQNVTLSCEQNLNHDAMYWYRQDPGQGLRLIYYSQIVNDFQKGDIAEGYSVSREKKESFPLTVTSAQKNPTAFYLCASSFGARSYNEQFFGPGTRLTVL.

This clone was observed a handful of times. The chain uses TRBV14 and TRBJ1-2, with D perhaps TRBD1 (5 bases). Germline CDR1 and CDR2: SGHDN and FVKESK. The length of the CDR3 is 14 residues. V dropped 2 bases and J dropped 6 bases, with 13 bases sitting between them. DNA of the CDR3: TGTGCCAGCAGCCAATTCGGTCAGGGCAATGGCTACACCTTC. Translated: CASSQFGQGNGYTF.

This sequence joins TRBV19 and TRBJ1-1; D is unresolved. This CDR3 is built from 13 residues. Germline V CDR1 and CDR2: LNHDA, SQIVND (reference sequence). Between the trimmed V and J ends, which lost 5 bases and 1 base, there was a span of 8 bases. CDR3 protein: CASSFTQNTEAFF. CDR3 in DNA: TGTGCCAGTAGTTTTACACAGAACACTGAAGCTTTCTTT. The complete variable domain, with remaining parts taken from reference TRBV19 and TRBJ1-1, reads DGGITQSPKYLFRKEGQNVTLSCEQNLNHDAMYWYRQDPGQGLRLIYYSQIVNDFQKGDIAEGYSVSREKKESFPLTVTSAQKNPTAFYLCASSFTQNTEAFFGQGTRLTVV.

This clone was recorded a few times. At one end the junction does not follow the germline gene, possibly because of a read error. The chain joins TRBV7-2 to TRBJ1-2, with D hard to call. The CDR3 is made up of 13 amino acids. Germline V CDR1 and CDR2: SGHTA, FQGNSA. This chain's CDR3 is CASSLAGNYGYTF. For the CDR3, the DNA is TGTGCCAGCAGCCTAGCAGGAAACTATGGCTACACCTTC.

The rearrangement links TRBV6-4 to TRBJ2-1; 11 nucleotides align to TRBD2. The CDR3 consists of 15 residues. Germline V gene lookup returns CDR1 MRHNA and CDR2 SNTAGT. With V trimmed by 6 bases and J by 3 bases, 4 bases remained unmatched. Written as DNA, the CDR3 is TGTGCCAGCAGCCTCACTAGCGGGAGCTACAATGAGCAGTTCTTC. This translates into CASSLTSGSYNEQFF.

The V call is TRBV2, the J call TRBJ2-3; D call uncertain. The V end lost 8 bases, the J end lost 7 bases, and 10 bases lay between the germline ends. Germline V gives CDR1 SNHLY, CDR2 FYNNEI. This CDR3 spans 11 amino acids. In DNA form, the CDR3 reads TGTGCCAGCCGCCCGGAAAATACGCAGTATTTT. Its translation: CASRPENTQYF.

This clone has a single count. This chain joins TRBV12-3 or TRBV12-4 and TRBJ1-5; D gene unclear. There are 12 residues in the CDR3. The V end was cut by 5 bases, the J end by 6 bases, with 8 bases between. The CDR3 DNA reads as TGTGCCAGCAGTGCCCCACCTCAGCCCCAGCATTTT. Encoded protein: CASSAPPQPQHF.

The V and J genes are TRBV7-2 and TRBJ2-2; tentative D call: TRBD1 (6 bases). CDR1 and CDR2 (germline): SGHTA, FQGNSA. The CDR3 sequence is 13 residues long. V lost 5 bases and J 5 bases, leaving 9 bases between the germline ends. The CDR3 DNA follows: TGTGCCAGCAGCGCCAGGGGTACCGGGGAGCTGTTTTTT. This codes for CASSARGTGELFF.

V and J are TRBV30 and TRBJ2-3, with 10 bases lining up with TRBD2. CDR1 is GTSNPN, CDR2 SVGIG, per germline (reference sequence). Trimming cost V 0 bases and J 4 bases; bases outside gene matches: 13. The CDR3 consists of 18 residues. In nucleotides, the CDR3 is TGTGCCTGGAGTGTGGGTCGAGGAGCGGGAGGGCCCCCAGATACGCAGTATTTT. Its protein is CAWSVGRGAGGPPDTQYF.

This clone was seen only once. The chain uses TRBV30 and TRBJ1-1, with a tentative D call TRBD1 (6 bases). Trimming shortened V by 3 bases and J by 8 bases, and 16 bases separated the two germline ends. The CDR3 has 13 residues. CDR1 is GTSNPN, CDR2 SVGIG, per germline (reference sequence). The CDR3 region has the DNA TGTGCCTGGAGAGGGAGTTCGGGGACAGAAGCTTTCTTT. It specifies CAWRGSSGTEAFF.

V is TRBV14 and J is TRBJ2-1, with D perhaps matching TRBD2 (6 bases). This CDR3 region has 12 residues. V was clipped by 5 bases and J by 5 bases, with 7 bases between them. Germline CDR1 and CDR2: SGHDN and FVKESK. CDR3: CASSRLDNEQFF. In nucleotides, the CDR3 is TGTGCCAGCAGCAGACTAGACAATGAGCAGTTCTTC.

V gene TRBV10-3 combines with J gene TRBJ2-7, with TRBD1 matching 10 bases. There are 14 residues in the CDR3. Trimming took 4 bases from V and 3 from J; bases not matched to a gene: 3. Per germline, CDR1 ENHRY and CDR2 SYGVKD. CDR3 region: CAISGTGGGYEQYF. CDR3 DNA: TGTGCCATCAGTGGGACAGGGGGAGGCTACGAGCAGTACTTC.

This chain uses TRBV2 with TRBJ2-2, with a tentative D call TRBD1 (5 bases). The CDR3 length is 13 residues. Germline values: CDR1 SNHLY, CDR2 FYNNEI. Trimming took 5 bases from V and 6 from J, leaving 10 bases between them. The CDR3 nucleotides are TGTGCCAGCAGTTTCCTAGGGGCCGGGGAGCTGTTTTTT. The encoded protein is CASSFLGAGELFF.

V is TRBV5-1 and J is TRBJ2-2, with 7 bases matching TRBD2. CDR1 and CDR2 (germline): SGHRS, YFSETQ. After removal of 3 bases from V and 2 bases from J, the junction contained 1 base not matched to a gene. The CDR3 consists of 14 residues. The CDR3 is CASSSGLNTGELFF. CDR3 DNA sequence: TGCGCCAGCAGCTCGGGACTAAACACCGGGGAGCTGTTTTTT.

The chain has TRBV5-1 and TRBJ1-4; 8 bases match TRBD1. Per germline, CDR1 SGHRS and CDR2 YFSETQ. Trimming at V came to 4 bases and at J to 3 bases, leaving 8 bases not matched to a gene. This CDR3 is built from 16 residues. In DNA, the CDR3 is TGCGCCAGCAGCCGGACAGGGAGGAGCGCTAATGAAAAACTGTTTTTT. Encoded protein: CASSRTGRSANEKLFF.

The V gene is TRBV7-2, the J gene TRBJ1-6; D is ambiguous. Germline CDR1 is SGHTA and CDR2 is FQGNSA. CDR3 length: 17 amino acids. V was shortened by 5 bases and J by 8 bases, with 22 bases between the two germline ends. The CDR3 region is CASSPYVRAGIDSPLHF. In DNA, the CDR3 is TGTGCCAGCAGCCCCTATGTTAGGGCGGGCATTGATTCACCCCTCCACTTT.